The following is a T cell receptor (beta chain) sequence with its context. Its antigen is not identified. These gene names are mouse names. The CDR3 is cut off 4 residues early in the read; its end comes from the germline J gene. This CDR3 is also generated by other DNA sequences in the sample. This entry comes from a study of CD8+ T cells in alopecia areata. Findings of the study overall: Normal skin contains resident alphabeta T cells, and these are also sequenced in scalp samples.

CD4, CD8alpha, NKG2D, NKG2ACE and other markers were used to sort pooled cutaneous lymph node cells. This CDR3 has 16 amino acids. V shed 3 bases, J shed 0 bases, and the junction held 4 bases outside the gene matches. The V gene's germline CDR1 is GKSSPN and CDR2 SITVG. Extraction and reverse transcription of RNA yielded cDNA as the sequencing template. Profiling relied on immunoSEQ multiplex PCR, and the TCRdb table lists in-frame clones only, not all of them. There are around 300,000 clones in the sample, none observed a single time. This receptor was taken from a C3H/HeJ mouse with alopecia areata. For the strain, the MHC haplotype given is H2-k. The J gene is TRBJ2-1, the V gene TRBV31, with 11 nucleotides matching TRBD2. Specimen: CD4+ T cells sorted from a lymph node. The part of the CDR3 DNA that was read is TGTGCCTGGAGCCTCGGGACTGGGGGTAACTATGCT. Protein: CAWSLGTGGNYA. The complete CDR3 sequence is CAWSLGTGGNYAEQFF. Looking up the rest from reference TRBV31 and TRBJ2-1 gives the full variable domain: AQTIHQWPVAEIKAVGSPLSLGCTIKGKSSPNLYWYWQATGGTLQQLFYSITVGQVESVVQLNLSASRPKDDQFILSTEKLLLSHSGFYLCAWSLGTGGNYAEQFFGPGTRLTVL.